This TCR beta chain was captured in a study of T cell repertoires in cytomegalovirus infection. At the level of the study: Public TCR beta signatures were indicative of both CMV infection and a matching HLA type.

This clonotype has a count of ten or more. What it binds is not known. Study-level points and caveats: In two of eight donors, the top clonotype was HLA-C-restricted CMV-specific.

Using its own MiXCR run on the reads, TCRdb lists one record per CDR3 protein. This repertoire shows tens of thousands of distinct CDR3 sequences, just under 4% found once; its top ten account for about 22%. Germline CDR1 and CDR2: LNHDA and SQIVND (reference sequence). This CDR3 contains 13 residues. Trimming cost V 6 bases and J 8 bases, with 16 bases left between them. This sequence joins TRBV19 and TRBJ1-2, with D maybe TRBD1 (5 bases). The receptor's source is a human donor in good health (CMV status not recorded). Some clones in this sample may be carry-over from other donors' samples. Sequenced: PBMCs. The DNA for the CDR3 is TGTGCCAGTAGCCCCCGGGGGTGGGTCGGCTACACCTTC. Translated, it gives CASSPRGWVGYTF.